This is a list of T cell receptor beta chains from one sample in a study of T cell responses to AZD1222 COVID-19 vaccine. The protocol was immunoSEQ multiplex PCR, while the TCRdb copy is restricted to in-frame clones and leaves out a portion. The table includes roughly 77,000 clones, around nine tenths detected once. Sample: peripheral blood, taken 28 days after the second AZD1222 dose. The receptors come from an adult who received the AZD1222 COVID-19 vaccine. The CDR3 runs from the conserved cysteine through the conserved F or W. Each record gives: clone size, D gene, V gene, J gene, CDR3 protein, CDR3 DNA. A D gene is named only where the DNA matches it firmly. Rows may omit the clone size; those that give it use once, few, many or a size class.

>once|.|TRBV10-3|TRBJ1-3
CAISGPAGNTIYF
TGTGCCATCAGTGGCCCCGCTGGAAACACCATATATTTT
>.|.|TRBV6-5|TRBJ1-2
CASSYSSSSQGNGYTF
TGTGCCAGCAGTTACTCGAGCAGTTCACAGGGAAATGGCTACACCTTC
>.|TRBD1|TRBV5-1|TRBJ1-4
CASSLTGDQEKLFF
TGCGCCAGCAGCTTGACAGGGGATCAGGAAAAACTGTTTTTT
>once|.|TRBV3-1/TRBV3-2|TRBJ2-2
CASTLRWGTGELFF
TGTGCCAGCACCCTCCGTTGGGGGACCGGGGAGCTGTTTTTT
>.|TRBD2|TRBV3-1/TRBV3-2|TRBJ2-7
CASSQVAGGLNEQYF
TGTGCCAGCAGCCAAGTTGCGGGGGGGCTTAACGAGCAGTACTTC
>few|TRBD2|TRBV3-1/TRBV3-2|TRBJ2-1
CASSQGTSGFVHNEQFF
TGTGCCAGCAGCCAAGGGACTAGCGGTTTCGTCCACAATGAGCAGTTCTTC
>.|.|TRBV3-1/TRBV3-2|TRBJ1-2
CASSQVQAYGYTF
TGTGCCAGCAGCCAAGTACAGGCCTATGGCTACACCTTC
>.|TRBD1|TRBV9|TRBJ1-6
CASSSGQGDSPLHF
TGTGCCAGCAGCTCTGGACAGGGAGACTCACCCCTCCACTTT
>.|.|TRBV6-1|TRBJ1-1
CASSEAGGGTEAFF
TGTGCCAGCAGTGAAGCAGGGGGGGGCACTGAAGCTTTCTTT
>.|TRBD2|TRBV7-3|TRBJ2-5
CASSLASPGTSGGVVQETQYF
TGTGCCAGCAGCTTGGCTTCCCCCGGGACTAGCGGGGGAGTTGTCCAAGAGACCCAGTACTTC
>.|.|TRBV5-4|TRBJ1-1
CASSLGRALNTEAFF
TGTGCCAGCAGCTTGGGGAGGGCCTTGAACACTGAAGCTTTCTTT
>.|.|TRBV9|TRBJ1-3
CASSVVSSSGNTIYF
TGTGCCAGCAGCGTAGTAAGCAGCTCTGGAAACACCATATATTTT
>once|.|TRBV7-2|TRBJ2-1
CASSPPVAYNEQFF
TGTGCCAGCAGCCCGCCGGTAGCCTACAATGAGCAGTTCTTC
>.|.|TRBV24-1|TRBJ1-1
CATSGRTANTEAFF
TGTGCCACCAGTGGTAGGACAGCGAACACTGAAGCTTTCTTT
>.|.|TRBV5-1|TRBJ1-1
CASSSGLGNTEAFF
TGCGCCAGCAGCTCGGGCCTGGGGAACACTGAAGCTTTCTTT
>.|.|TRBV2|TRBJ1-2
CASSPSNPRQTNYGYTF
TGTGCCAGCAGCCCCTCAAACCCCCGACAGACTAACTATGGCTACACCTTC
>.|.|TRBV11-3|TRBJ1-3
CASSSGLRENTIYF
TGTGCCAGCAGCTCAGGCCTCCGTGAAAACACCATATATTTT
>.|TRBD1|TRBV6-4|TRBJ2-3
CASSGQGGDTQYF
TGTGCCAGCAGTGGACAGGGTGGAGATACGCAGTATTTT
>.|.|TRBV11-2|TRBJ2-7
CASSFGHLSYEQYF
TGTGCCAGCAGCTTCGGACACCTCTCCTACGAGCAGTACTTC
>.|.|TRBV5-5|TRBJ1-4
CASSWRDEKLFF
TGTGCCAGCAGTTGGAGGGATGAAAAACTGTTTTTT
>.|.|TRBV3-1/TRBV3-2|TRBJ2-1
CASSQDRSGNEQFF
TGTGCCAGCAGCCAAGACCGCAGCGGAAATGAGCAGTTCTTC
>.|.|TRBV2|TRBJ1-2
CASRREDYGYTF
TGTGCCAGCAGGAGGGAAGACTATGGCTACACCTTC
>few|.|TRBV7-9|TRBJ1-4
CASRPLLGPTNEKLFF
TGTGCCAGCAGGCCCCTTCTTGGTCCAACTAATGAAAAACTGTTTTTT
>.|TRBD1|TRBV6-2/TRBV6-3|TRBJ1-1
CASSTTGGKLEAFF
TGTGCCAGCAGCACGACAGGGGGCAAACTCGAAGCTTTCTTT
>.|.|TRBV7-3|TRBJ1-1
CASSHTMNTEAFF
TGTGCCAGCAGCCATACCATGAACACTGAAGCTTTCTTT
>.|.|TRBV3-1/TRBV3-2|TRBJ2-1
CASGRVGAYNEQFF
TGTGCCAGCGGACGGGTGGGGGCGTACAATGAGCAGTTCTTC
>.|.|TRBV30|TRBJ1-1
CAWRRDTPNTEAFF
TGTGCCTGGAGAAGGGACACTCCGAACACTGAAGCTTTCTTT
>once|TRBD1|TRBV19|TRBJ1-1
CASSRGQVNTEAFF
TGTGCCAGTAGTAGGGGACAGGTGAACACTGAAGCTTTCTTT
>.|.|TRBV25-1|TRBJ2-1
CASSDESDTDNSPTQFF
TGTGCCAGCAGTGATGAATCGGATACGGATAACTCACCGACGCAGTTCTTC
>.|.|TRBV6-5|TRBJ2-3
CASSQIGGRGDTQYF
TGTGCCAGCAGTCAGATCGGGGGGCGGGGAGATACGCAGTATTTT
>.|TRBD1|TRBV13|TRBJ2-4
CASSPRQGKNIQYF
TGTGCCAGCAGCCCCAGACAGGGGAAAAACATTCAGTACTTC
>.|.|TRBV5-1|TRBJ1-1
CASGATHTNTEAFF
TGCGCCAGCGGAGCCACACACACGAACACTGAAGCTTTCTTT
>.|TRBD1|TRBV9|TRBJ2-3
CASSVAGRTGSKDTQYF
TGTGCCAGCAGCGTAGCCGGTAGGACAGGGAGTAAAGATACGCAGTATTTT
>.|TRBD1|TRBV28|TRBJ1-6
CASSGRDRVNSPLHF
TGTGCCAGCAGTGGCAGGGACAGGGTTAATTCACCCCTCCACTTT
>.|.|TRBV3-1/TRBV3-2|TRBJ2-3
CASSPPWPGGTDTQYF
TGTGCCAGCAGCCCCCCCTGGCCAGGGGGCACAGATACGCAGTATTTT
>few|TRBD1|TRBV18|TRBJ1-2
CASSPVDRETGYTF
TGTGCCAGCTCACCGGTGGACAGGGAAACCGGCTACACCTTC
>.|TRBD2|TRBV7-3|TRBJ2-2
CASSLEGLAGNTGELFF
TGTGCCAGCAGCTTAGAGGGACTAGCGGGAAACACCGGGGAGCTGTTTTTT
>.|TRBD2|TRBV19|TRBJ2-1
CASSILDLAGRNEQFF
TGTGCCAGTAGTATCCTTGACTTAGCGGGAAGGAATGAGCAGTTCTTC
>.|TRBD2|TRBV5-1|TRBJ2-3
CASSLAASTDTQYF
TGCGCCAGCAGCCTAGCGGCTAGCACAGATACGCAGTATTTT
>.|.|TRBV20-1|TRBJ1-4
CSAPRVEKLFF
TGCAGTGCTCCCAGGGTTGAAAAACTGTTTTTT
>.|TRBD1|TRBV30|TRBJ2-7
CAWSGTARGEVEF
TGTGCCTGGTCAGGGACAGCACGCGGAGAGGTAGAATTC
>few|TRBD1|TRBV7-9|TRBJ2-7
CASSLFAGGNEQYF
TGTGCCAGCAGCTTATTTGCAGGGGGCAACGAGCAGTACTTC
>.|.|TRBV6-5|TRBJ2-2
CASSPRGVTGELFF
TGTGCCAGCAGTCCCCGAGGCGTAACCGGGGAGCTGTTTTTT
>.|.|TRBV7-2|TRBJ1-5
CASSLLGSPQHF
TGTGCCAGCAGCTTATTAGGATCGCCCCAGCATTTT
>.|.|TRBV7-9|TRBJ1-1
CASSFVGGTEAFF
TGTGCCAGCAGCTTCGTAGGGGGGACTGAAGCTTTCTTT
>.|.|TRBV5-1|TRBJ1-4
CASREVGGLNEKLFF
TGCGCCAGCAGGGAGGTAGGGGGGCTTAATGAAAAACTGTTTTTT
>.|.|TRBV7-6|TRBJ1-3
CASSLVAGNTIYF
TGTGCCAGCAGCTTGGTCGCTGGAAACACCATATATTTT
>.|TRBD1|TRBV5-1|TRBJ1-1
CASSPDRAEAFF
TGCGCCAGCAGCCCGGACAGGGCTGAAGCTTTCTTT
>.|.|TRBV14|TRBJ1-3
CASSRLGNTIYF
TGTGCCAGCAGCCGCCTAGGCAACACCATATATTTT
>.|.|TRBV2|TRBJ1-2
CASSYRDTRGYGYTF
TGTGCCAGCAGCTACCGGGACACCCGCGGCTATGGCTACACCTTC
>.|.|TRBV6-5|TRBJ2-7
CASSPRTVYEQYF
TGTGCCAGCAGTCCCCGGACCGTTTACGAGCAGTACTTC
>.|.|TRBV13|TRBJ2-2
CASSSLGGNTGELFF
TGTGCCAGCAGCTCGCTCGGGGGGAACACCGGGGAGCTGTTTTTT
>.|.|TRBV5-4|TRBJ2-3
CASSKRFDTQYF
TGTGCCAGCAGCAAAAGGTTCGATACGCAGTATTTT
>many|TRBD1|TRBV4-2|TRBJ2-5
CASSQGQGIQETQYF
TGTGCCAGCAGCCAAGGACAGGGAATCCAGGAGACCCAGTACTTC
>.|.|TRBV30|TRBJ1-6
CAWRITSPNNSPLHF
TGTGCCTGGAGAATCACTTCTCCAAATAATTCACCCCTCCACTTT